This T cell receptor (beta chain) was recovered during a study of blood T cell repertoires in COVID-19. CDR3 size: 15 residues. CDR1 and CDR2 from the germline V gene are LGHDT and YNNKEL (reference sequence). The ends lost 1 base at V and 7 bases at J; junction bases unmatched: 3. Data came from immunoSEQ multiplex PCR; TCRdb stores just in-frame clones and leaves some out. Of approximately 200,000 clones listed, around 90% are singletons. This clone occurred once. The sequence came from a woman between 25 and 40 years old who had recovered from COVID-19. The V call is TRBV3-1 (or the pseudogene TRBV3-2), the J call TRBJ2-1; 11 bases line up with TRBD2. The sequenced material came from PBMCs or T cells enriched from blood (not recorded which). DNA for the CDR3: TGTGCCAGCAGCCAAGTTAGCGGGGGGGGGAATGAGCAGTTCTTC. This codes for CASSQVSGGGNEQFF.